This T cell receptor beta chain was retrieved from a study of long-term antiretroviral therapy in people with HIV. Survey level was the resolution at which the v3.0 immunoSEQ assay ran. The table came from immunoSEQ multiplex PCR; TCRdb's copy has only in-frame clones and leaves some out. The table has about 35,000 clones, 70% to 90% seen once. The junction had 10 bases not matched to a gene; V was cut back by 4 bases and J by 6 bases. Germline V CDR1 and CDR2: SGHDT, YYEEEE. The CDR3 sequence is 14 residues long. This receptor was identified in a man between 18 and 29 years old with HIV. Sequenced here: unsorted PBMCs, sampled 2.2 years after starting antiretroviral therapy. The gene calls are TRBV5-6 and TRBJ2-7; 7 bases map to TRBD2. CDR3: CASSAGLAALEQYF. The CDR3 DNA is TGTGCCAGCAGCGCCGGGCTAGCGGCCCTCGAGCAGTACTTC.